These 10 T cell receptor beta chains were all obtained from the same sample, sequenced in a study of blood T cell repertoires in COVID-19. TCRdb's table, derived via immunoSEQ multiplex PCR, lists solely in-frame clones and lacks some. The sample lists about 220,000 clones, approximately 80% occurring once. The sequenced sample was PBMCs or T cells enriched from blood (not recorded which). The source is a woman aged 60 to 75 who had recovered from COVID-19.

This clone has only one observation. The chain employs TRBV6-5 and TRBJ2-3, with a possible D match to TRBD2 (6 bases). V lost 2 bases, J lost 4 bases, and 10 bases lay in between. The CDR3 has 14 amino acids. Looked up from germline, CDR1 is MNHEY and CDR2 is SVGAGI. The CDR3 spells CASSYDGRPDTQYF. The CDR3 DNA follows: TGTGCCAGCAGTTACGATGGGAGGCCAGATACGCAGTATTTT.

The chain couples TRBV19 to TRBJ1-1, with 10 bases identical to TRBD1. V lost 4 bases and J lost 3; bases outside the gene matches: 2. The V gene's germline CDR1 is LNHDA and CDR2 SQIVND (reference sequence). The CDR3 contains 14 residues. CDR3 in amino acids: CASSKGQGYTEAFF. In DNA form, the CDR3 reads TGTGCCAGTAGTAAGGGACAGGGGTACACTGAAGCTTTCTTT. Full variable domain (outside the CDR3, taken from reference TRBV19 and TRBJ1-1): DGGITQSPKYLFRKEGQNVTLSCEQNLNHDAMYWYRQDPGQGLRLIYYSQIVNDFQKGDIAEGYSVSREKKESFPLTVTSAQKNPTAFYLCASSKGQGYTEAFFGQGTRLTVV.

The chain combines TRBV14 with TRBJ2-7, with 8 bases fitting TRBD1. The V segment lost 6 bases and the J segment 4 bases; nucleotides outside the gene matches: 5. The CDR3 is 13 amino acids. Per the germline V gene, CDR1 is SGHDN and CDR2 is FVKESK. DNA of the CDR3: TGTGCCAGCAGTATGGACAGGGTGTACGAGCAGTACTTC. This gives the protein CASSMDRVYEQYF.

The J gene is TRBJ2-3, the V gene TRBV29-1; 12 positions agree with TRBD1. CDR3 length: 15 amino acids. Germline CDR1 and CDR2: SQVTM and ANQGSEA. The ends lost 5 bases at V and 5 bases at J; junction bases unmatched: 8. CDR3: CSVTGTGGSLDTQYF. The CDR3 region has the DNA TGCAGCGTTACCGGGACAGGGGGCAGTTTAGATACGCAGTATTTT.

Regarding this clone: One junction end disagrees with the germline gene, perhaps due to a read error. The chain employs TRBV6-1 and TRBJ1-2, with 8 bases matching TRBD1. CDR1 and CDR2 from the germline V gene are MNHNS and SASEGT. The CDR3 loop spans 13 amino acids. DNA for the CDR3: TGTGCCAGCAGTGAAAATCAGGGGGCCATTTCGAACTTC. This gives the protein CASSENQGAISNF.

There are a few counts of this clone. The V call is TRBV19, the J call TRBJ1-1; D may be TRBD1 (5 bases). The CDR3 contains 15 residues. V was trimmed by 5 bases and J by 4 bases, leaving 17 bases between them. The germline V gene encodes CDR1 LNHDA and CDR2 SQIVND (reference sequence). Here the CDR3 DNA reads TGTGCCAGTAGTCCGGGCGGAGGGGAGGGCACTGAAGCTTTCTTT. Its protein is CASSPGGGEGTEAFF.

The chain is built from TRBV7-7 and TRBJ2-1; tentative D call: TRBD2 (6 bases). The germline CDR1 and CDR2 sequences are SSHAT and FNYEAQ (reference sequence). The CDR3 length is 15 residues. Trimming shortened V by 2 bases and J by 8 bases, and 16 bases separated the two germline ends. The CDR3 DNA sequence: TGTGCCAGCAGCTTACTGGCGGGACCTAGTTATGAGCAGTTCTTC. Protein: CASSLLAGPSYEQFF. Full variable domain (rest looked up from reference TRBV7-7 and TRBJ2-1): GAGVSQSPRYKVTKRGQDVTLRCDPISSHATLYWYQQALGQGPEFLTYFNYEAQPDKSGLPSDRFSAERPEGSISTLTIQRTEQRDSAMYRCASSLLAGPSYEQFFGPGTRLTVL.

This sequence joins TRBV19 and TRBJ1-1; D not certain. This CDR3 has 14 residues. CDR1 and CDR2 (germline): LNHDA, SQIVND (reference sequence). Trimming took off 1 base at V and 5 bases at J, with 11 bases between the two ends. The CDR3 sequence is CASSIVSGRTEAFF. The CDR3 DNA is TGTGCCAGTAGTATAGTTTCGGGTAGGACTGAAGCTTTCTTT.

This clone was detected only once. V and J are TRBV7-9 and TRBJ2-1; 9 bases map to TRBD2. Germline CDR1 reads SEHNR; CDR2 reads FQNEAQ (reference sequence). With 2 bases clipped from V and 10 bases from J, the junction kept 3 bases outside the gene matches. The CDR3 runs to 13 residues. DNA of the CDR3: TGTGCCAGCAGCTTATCAGCGGGAGGAGAGCAGTTCTTC. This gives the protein CASSLSAGGEQFF.

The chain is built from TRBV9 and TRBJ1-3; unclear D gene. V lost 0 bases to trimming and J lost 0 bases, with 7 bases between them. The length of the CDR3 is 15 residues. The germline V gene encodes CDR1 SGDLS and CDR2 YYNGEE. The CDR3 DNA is TGTGCCAGCAGCGTAGTCGGGAGCTCTGGAAACACCATATATTTT. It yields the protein CASSVVGSSGNTIYF.